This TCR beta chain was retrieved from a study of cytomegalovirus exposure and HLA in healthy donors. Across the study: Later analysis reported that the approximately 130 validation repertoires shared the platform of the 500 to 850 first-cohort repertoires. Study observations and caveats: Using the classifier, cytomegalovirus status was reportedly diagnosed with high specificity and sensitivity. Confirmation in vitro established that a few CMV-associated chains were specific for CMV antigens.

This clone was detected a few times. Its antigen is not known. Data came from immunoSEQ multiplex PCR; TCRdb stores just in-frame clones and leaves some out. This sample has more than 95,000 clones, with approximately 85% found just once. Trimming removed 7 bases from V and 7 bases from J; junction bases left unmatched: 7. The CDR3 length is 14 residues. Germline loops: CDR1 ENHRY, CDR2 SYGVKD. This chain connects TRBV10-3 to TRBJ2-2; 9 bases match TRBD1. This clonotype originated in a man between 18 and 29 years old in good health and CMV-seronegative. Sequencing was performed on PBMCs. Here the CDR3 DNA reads TGTGCCATCACCCCCGGGACAGGGCGCGGGGAGCTGTTTTTT. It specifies CAITPGTGRGELFF.